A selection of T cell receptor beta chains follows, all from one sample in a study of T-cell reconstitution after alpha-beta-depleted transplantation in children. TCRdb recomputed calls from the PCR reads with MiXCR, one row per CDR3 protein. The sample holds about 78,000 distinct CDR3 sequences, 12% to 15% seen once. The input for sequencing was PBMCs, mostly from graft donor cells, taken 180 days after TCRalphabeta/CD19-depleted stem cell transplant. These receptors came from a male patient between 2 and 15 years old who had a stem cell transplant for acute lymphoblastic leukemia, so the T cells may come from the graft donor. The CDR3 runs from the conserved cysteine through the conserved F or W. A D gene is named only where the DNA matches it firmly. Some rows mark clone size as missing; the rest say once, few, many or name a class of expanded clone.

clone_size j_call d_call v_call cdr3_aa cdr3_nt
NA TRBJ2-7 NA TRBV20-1 CSARRGPLSYEQYF TGCAGTGCTAGAAGGGGACCCCTCTCCTACGAGCAGTACTTC
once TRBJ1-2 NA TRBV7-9 CAVSRSYGYTF TGTGCCGTGAGTCGTAGCTATGGCTACACCTTC
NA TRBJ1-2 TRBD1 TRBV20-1 CSARGRDPSNYGYTF TGCAGTGCCAGGGGGAGGGACCCTTCTAACTATGGCTACACCTTC
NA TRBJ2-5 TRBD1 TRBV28 CASSLSGGKETQYF TGTGCCAGCAGTTTATCAGGGGGCAAGGAGACCCAGTACTTC
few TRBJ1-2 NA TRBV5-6 CASSLRSSYGYTF TGTGCCAGCAGCTTGAGGAGTAGCTATGGCTACACCTTC
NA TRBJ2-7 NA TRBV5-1 CASSLATESCEQYF TGCGCCAGCAGCTTGGCGACAGAGAGTTGCGAGCAGTACTTC
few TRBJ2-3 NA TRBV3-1 CASSLQSSLSTDTQYF TGTGCCAGCAGCTTACAATCTTCGTTGAGCACAGATACGCAGTATTTT
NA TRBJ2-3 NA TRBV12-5 CASGLGSGVTDTQYF TGTGCTAGTGGTTTGGGTAGCGGCGTCACAGATACGCAGTATTTT
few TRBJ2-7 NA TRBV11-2 CASSHYKGVHYEQYF TGTGCCAGCAGCCACTATAAAGGGGTGCACTACGAGCAGTACTTC
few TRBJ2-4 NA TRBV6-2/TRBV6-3 CASSTPWGNIQYF TGTGCCAGCAGTACCCCGTGGGGGAACATTCAGTACTTC
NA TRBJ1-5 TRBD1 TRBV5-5 CASSLGQGANQPQHF TGTGCCAGCAGCTTGGGACAGGGGGCTAATCAGCCCCAGCATTTT
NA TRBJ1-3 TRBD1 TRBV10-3 CAISGGQLSGNTIYF TGTGCCATCAGTGGGGGACAGCTCTCTGGAAACACCATATATTTT
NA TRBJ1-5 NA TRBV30 CAWSVRRQLNQPQHF TGTGCCTGGAGTGTACGAAGGCAGCTCAATCAGCCCCAGCATTTT
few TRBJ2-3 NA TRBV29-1 CSVTSGTKSTDTQYF TGCAGCGTTACTTCCGGGACGAAAAGCACAGATACGCAGTATTTT
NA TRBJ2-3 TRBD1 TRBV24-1 CATGTGESTDTQYF TGTGCCACCGGGACAGGGGAGAGCACAGATACGCAGTATTTT